The clone carrying this T cell receptor beta chain is large in the sample. TCRdb analysed the reads with MiXCR anew, one entry per CDR3 protein. Of about 920 distinct CDR3 sequences in the sample, over 6% were seen once. V shed 4 bases and J 7 bases; nucleotides not matched to a gene: 6. The CDR3 contains 15 residues. Germline lookup yields CDR1 SGHRS and CDR2 YFSETQ. The receptor's source is a human donor with rheumatoid arthritis. The chain is built from TRBV5-1 and TRBJ2-1; 12 bases align to TRBD2. Sample: CD4+ T cells from synovial fluid. The CDR3 DNA reads as TGCGCCAGCAGCGAACTAGCGGGAGGTTTAAATGAGCAGTTCTTC. It specifies CASSELAGGLNEQFF.